Each of the 15 T cell receptor beta chains below was sequenced from the same sample in a study of beta chain features in type 1 diabetes (dated by TCRdb to the late 2010s). Study-wide conclusions, independent of this receptor: In all four CD4+ subsets, TCRB CDR3 length was moderately but significantly shorter in type 1 diabetes patients.

Library preparation used the immunoSEQ multiplex PCR assay. The High Capacity cDNA Reverse Transcription Kit was used to reverse transcribe all of the isolated RNA, meaning that expressed TCRB transcripts were what got sequenced. TCRdb re-hosts the immuneACCESS table, in-frame sequences only. Its copies lack some clones; in the studies checked, an unresolved V gene accounts for under half of them, and the cause for the rest is not known. This sample holds about 660,000 clones; 11% to 15% were observed only once. The ten top clones hold roughly 0.04% of the sample. For these receptors, no antigen is known. Specimen: naive CD4+ T cells from blood. Interpreted using the paper, the cell subset or site label stands for: true naive CD4+ T cells. The receptors here all came from a man younger than 35 with type 1 diabetes.

This clone has a handful of counts. V is TRBV27 and J is TRBJ1-1; a possible D gene is TRBD1 (6 bases). The CDR3 is 15 residues long. CDR1 and CDR2 from the germline V gene are MNHEY and SMNVEV (reference sequence). V lost 4 bases to trimming and J lost 3 bases, with 15 bases between them. The CDR3 loop is CASSSGFQGYTEAFF. CDR3 in DNA: TGTGCCAGCAGTTCAGGATTTCAGGGGTACACTGAAGCTTTCTTT.

The rearrangement links TRBV6-5 to TRBJ2-7; unclear D gene. Trimming took 0 bases from V and 7 from J, leaving 7 bases between them. The germline V gene has CDR1 MNHEY and CDR2 SVGAGI. The CDR3 spans 12 residues. The CDR3 nucleotides are TGTGCCAGCAGTTACTCGATGGAGGAGCAGTACTTC. It codes for CASSYSMEEQYF.

This clone was recorded a few times. The J gene is TRBJ1-2, the V gene TRBV4-3; TRBD1 is a possible D gene (6 bases). This CDR3 is built from 15 residues. Germline lookup yields CDR1 LGHNA and CDR2 YSLEER. The V gene lost 1 base and the J gene lost 3 bases, with 12 bases spanning the gap. CDR3 protein: CASSQAIQGDYGYTF. In DNA form, the CDR3 reads TGCGCCAGCAGCCAAGCGATACAGGGCGACTATGGCTACACCTTC.

This chain links TRBV5-1 with TRBJ2-1; TRBD2 matches at 8 bases. Trimming took 1 base from V and 7 from J; bases not matched to a gene: 13. Germline V lookup: CDR1 SGHRS, CDR2 YFSETQ. The CDR3 runs 17 residues. The CDR3, as DNA: TGCGCCAGCAGCTTGTCCGGCACCGGCGCGGGGGGAAATGAGCAGTTCTTC. Its protein product is CASSLSGTGAGGNEQFF.

The chain uses TRBV6-5 and TRBJ2-1, with 7 bases identical to TRBD2. CDR1 is MNHEY, CDR2 SVGAGI, per germline. The J segment lost 4 bases and the V segment lost 2 bases, leaving 5 bases of the junction unmatched. The CDR3 consists of 15 residues. Written as DNA, the CDR3 is TGTGCCAGCAGTTACCGTCAGGGAGGGTACAATGAGCAGTTCTTC. Its protein is CASSYRQGGYNEQFF.

This sequence joins TRBV11-1 and TRBJ2-2; 14 bases are shared with TRBD2. Trimming cost V 5 bases and J 6 bases; bases outside gene matches: 8. CDR1 is SGHAT and CDR2 is FQDESV in the germline V gene (reference sequence). The CDR3 is 17 amino acids. The CDR3 loop is CASSLGLAGARPGELFF. The CDR3 DNA sequence: TGTGCCAGCAGCCTGGGACTAGCGGGAGCGAGGCCCGGGGAGCTGTTTTTT.

This clone was counted a few times. The V gene is TRBV7-2, the J gene TRBJ1-3, with D possibly TRBD1 on 5 matching bases. Germline assignment: CDR1 SGHTA and CDR2 FQGNSA. This CDR3 comprises 16 residues. Trimming stripped 6 bases from V and 0 bases from J, with 15 bases between. This chain's CDR3 is CASSVLGVLSGNTIYF. The CDR3 DNA reads TGTGCCAGCAGTGTTTTGGGGGTCCTCTCTGGAAACACCATATATTTT. The whole variable domain, filled in from reference TRBV7-2 and TRBJ1-3, reads GAGVSQSPSNKVTEKGKDVELRCDPISGHTALYWYRQSLGQGLEFLIYFQGNSAPDKSGLPSDRFSAERTGGSVSTLTIQRTQQEDSAVYLCASSVLGVLSGNTIYFGEGSWLTVV.

The CDR3 loop reads CASSFSGISYEQYF. The CDR3 DNA reads as TGTGCCAGCAGCTTCAGCGGGATCTCCTACGAGCAGTACTTC. The rearrangement links TRBV13 to TRBJ2-7; TRBD2 aligns across 7 bases. Germline assignment: CDR1 PRHDT and CDR2 FYEKMQ (reference sequence). The CDR3 covers 14 residues. Losses at the gene ends were 3 bases for V and 0 bases for J; bases not matched to a gene: 2. Drawing the rest from reference TRBV13 and TRBJ2-7, the complete variable domain is AAGVIQSPRHLIKEKRETATLKCYPIPRHDTVYWYQQGPGQDPQFLISFYEKMQSDKGSIPDRFSAQQFSDYHSELNMSSLELGDSALYFCASSFSGISYEQYFGPGTRLTVT.

This clone was found a few times. The chain carries TRBV30 and TRBJ1-2; 9 nucleotides line up with TRBD1. Trimming removed 3 bases from V and 11 bases from J; junction bases left unmatched: 13. The CDR3 is 14 residues long. Looked up from germline, CDR1 is GTSNPN and CDR2 is SVGIG (reference sequence). CDR3 DNA: TGTGCCTGGAGCCTGAGGAACAGGGGGCATCGGTACACCTTC. As protein: CAWSLRNRGHRYTF.

A few counts support this clone. The V call is TRBV9, the J call TRBJ1-4; D is ambiguous. Germline values: CDR1 SGDLS, CDR2 YYNGEE. This CDR3 contains 15 residues. The V gene lost 2 bases and the J gene lost 0 bases, with 8 bases spanning the gap. CDR3 in DNA: TGTGCCAGCAGCGTTGGGTCACCAACTAATGAAAAACTGTTTTTT. This codes for CASSVGSPTNEKLFF.

This clone was seen more than once but under ten times. The chain couples TRBV9 to TRBJ1-1; no clear D. The CDR3 loop spans 16 amino acids. The germline V gene encodes CDR1 SGDLS and CDR2 YYNGEE. Trimming removed 0 bases from V and 4 bases from J, with 16 bases in between. The DNA of the CDR3 is TGTGCCAGCAGCGTAGTAATGGCCCCCAAAGGCACTGAAGCTTTCTTT. The encoded protein is CASSVVMAPKGTEAFF.

This clone was counted only a few times. The chain links TRBV14 to TRBJ1-1, with 8 bases lining up with TRBD1. Unmatched junction bases numbered 11, after V lost 2 bases and J lost 6 bases. The length of the CDR3 is 16 residues. CDR1 is SGHDN and CDR2 is FVKESK in the germline V gene. CDR3 nucleotide sequence: TGTGCCAGCAGCCAACTAATAGCCCGGACAGGGTCTGAAGCTTTCTTT. It translates to CASSQLIARTGSEAFF.

The J gene is TRBJ2-6, the V gene TRBV7-9, with a possible D match to TRBD2 (5 bases). CDR3 length: 13 residues. V shed 6 bases and J shed 11 bases, with 14 bases lying between them. The germline V gene encodes CDR1 SEHNR and CDR2 FQNEAQ (reference sequence). The chain's CDR3 is CASSPWGVDVLTF. The CDR3 DNA is TGTGCCAGCAGTCCGTGGGGAGTCGACGTCCTGACTTTC.

V usage is TRBV11-3 and J usage is TRBJ2-5, with D perhaps matching TRBD1 (6 bases). The germline V and J ends were trimmed by 3 bases and 1 base, with 9 bases remaining between them. In germline, CDR1 is SGHNT, CDR2 YENEEA. The CDR3 runs to 14 residues. The CDR3 is CASSLGQSQETQYF. The CDR3 DNA follows: TGTGCCAGCAGCTTGGGACAATCCCAAGAGACCCAGTACTTC.

The sample holds a few counts of this clone. This chain uses TRBV30 with TRBJ1-2; 9 bases agree with TRBD1. Germline CDR1 and CDR2: GTSNPN and SVGIG (reference sequence). The CDR3 has 16 amino acids. V was clipped by 3 bases and J by 4 bases; unmatched bases: 12. Here the CDR3 DNA reads TGTGCCTGGAGACCGGCGGGGACAGGGTTAGGCTATGGCTACACCTTC. Translating it yields CAWRPAGTGLGYGYTF.